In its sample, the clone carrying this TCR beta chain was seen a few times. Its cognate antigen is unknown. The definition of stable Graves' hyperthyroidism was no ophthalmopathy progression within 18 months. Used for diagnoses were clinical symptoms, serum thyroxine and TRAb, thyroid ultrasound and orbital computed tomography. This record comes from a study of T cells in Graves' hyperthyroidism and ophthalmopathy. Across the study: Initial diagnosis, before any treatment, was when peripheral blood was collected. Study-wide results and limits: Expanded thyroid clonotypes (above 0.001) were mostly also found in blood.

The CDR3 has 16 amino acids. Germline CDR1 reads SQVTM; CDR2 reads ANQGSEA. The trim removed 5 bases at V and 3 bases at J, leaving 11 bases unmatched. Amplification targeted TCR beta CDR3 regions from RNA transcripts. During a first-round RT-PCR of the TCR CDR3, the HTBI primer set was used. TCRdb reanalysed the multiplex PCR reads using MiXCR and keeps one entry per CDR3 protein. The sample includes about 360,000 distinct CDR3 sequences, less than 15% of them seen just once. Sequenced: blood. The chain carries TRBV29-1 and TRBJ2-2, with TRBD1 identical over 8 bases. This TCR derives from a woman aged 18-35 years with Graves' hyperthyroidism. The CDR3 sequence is CSVYIWGQAHTGELFF. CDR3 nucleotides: TGCAGCGTTTATATTTGGGGACAGGCACACACCGGGGAGCTGTTTTTT.